This is a list of T cell receptor beta chains from one sample in a study of neurological immune-mediated disorders. Each CDR3 protein gets one entry after TCRdb re-called the 5' RACE reads with MiXCR. This sample carries about 59,000 distinct CDR3 sequences, 24% of them seen once, and the ten largest clones take roughly 4.5%. Sequenced: PBMCs. These receptors came from a man between 60 and 75 years old with HTLV-1-associated myelopathy (HAM/TSP). The CDR3 runs from the conserved cysteine through the conserved F or W. The D gene is left open where the match is weak. Clone size is stated in some rows and not others, as once, few, many or a class when expanded.

d_gene	v_gene	abundance	j_gene	CDR3nt	CDR3aa
TRBD2	TRBV5-1	-	TRBJ2-2	TGCGCCAGCAGCCTCCGGGGGGACTACGGGGAGCTGTTTTTT	CASSLRGDYGELFF
-	TRBV7-2	many	TRBJ1-6	TGTGCCAGCAGCTTACGGAGTAATTCACCCCTCCACTTT	CASSLRSNSPLHF
TRBD1	TRBV12-3/TRBV12-4	many	TRBJ1-2	TGTGCCAGCAGTTTCGACAGGGAAGGCTACACCTTC	CASSFDREGYTF
-	TRBV6-1	-	TRBJ1-2	TGTGCCAGCAGTGAAAATTGGGGGGCGCAAGGCTACACCTTC	CASSENWGAQGYTF
-	TRBV20-1	many	TRBJ2-1	TGCAGTGCTCTCCGTGGGGGAGTAGGGAATGAGCAGTTCTTC	CSALRGGVGNEQFF
-	TRBV5-1	many	TRBJ2-2	TGCGCCAGCAGCTTGGCCGTGGCCGGGGAGCTGTTTTTT	CASSLAVAGELFF
-	TRBV4-1	many	TRBJ1-1	TGCGCCAGCAGCCATCCCCCTGATGGGGATAGGCCTGAAGCTTTCTTT	CASSHPPDGDRPEAFF
-	TRBV4-1	-	TRBJ2-3	TGCGCCAGCAGCCAATGGGGCGGGATTAGCACAGATACGCAGTATTTT	CASSQWGGISTDTQYF
TRBD1	TRBV15	many	TRBJ1-2	TGTGCCACCAGCGGTTTTGTGAAGGGGGCCCGTTTATATGGCTACACCTTC	CATSGFVKGARLYGYTF
-	TRBV2	many	TRBJ2-7	TGTGCCAGCAGCCCAGGACCACCTTTGGGCTACGAGCAGTACTTC	CASSPGPPLGYEQYF
-	TRBV13	-	TRBJ1-4	TGTGCCAGCAGGCTAGACACGGAAAAACTGTTTTTT	CASRLDTEKLFF
TRBD1	TRBV10-3	-	TRBJ1-2	TGTGCCATCGGGACAGTAGGAGGCTACACCTTC	CAIGTVGGYTF
-	TRBV28	-	TRBJ2-3	TGTGCCAGCAGTTTCGGGACGGCTAGCACAGATACGCAGTATTTT	CASSFGTASTDTQYF
-	TRBV5-5	-	TRBJ2-1	TGTGCCAGCAGCTTAGCCCTATACAATGAGCAGTTCTTC	CASSLALYNEQFF
-	TRBV24-1	-	TRBJ1-5	TGTGCCACCAGTGATTCGGCAGGGAATCAGCCCCAGCATTTT	CATSDSAGNQPQHF
-	TRBV19	many	TRBJ2-5	TGTGCCAGTAGTCGCGGCGGGACGGGAGAGACCCAGTACTTC	CASSRGGTGETQYF
TRBD1	TRBV5-6	many	TRBJ1-3	TGTGCCAGCAGCTTCCGGGACAGGGCTGGAAACACCATATATTTT	CASSFRDRAGNTIYF
-	TRBV10-1	many	TRBJ2-7	TGCGCCAGCAGTGAAGATAACTACGAGCAGTACTTC	CASSEDNYEQYF
-	TRBV6-1	many	TRBJ2-3	TGTGCCAGCACCTCGATCTTGGCAGATACGCAGTATTTT	CASTSILADTQYF
-	TRBV10-3	-	TRBJ2-7	TGTGCCACTTCCCCTGTGGGGGGACAGCGTGCTGTCGAGCAGTACTTC	CATSPVGGQRAVEQYF
-	TRBV20-1	many	TRBJ2-5	TGCAGTGCTAGCTTCCCACACTGGAGGTCAGAGACCCAGTACTTC	CSASFPHWRSETQYF
-	TRBV14	-	TRBJ2-7	TGTGCCAGCAGCTACGGGACACAGAGCTCCTACGAGCAGTACTTC	CASSYGTQSSYEQYF